A selection of T cell receptor beta chains follows, all from one sample in a study of blood T cell repertoires in COVID-19. Profiled with immunoSEQ multiplex PCR; TCRdb holds only in-frame clones, not every one. The sample comprises about 330,000 clones, 70% to 90% of which are singletons, and 6.4% rests with the top ten. Sequences were obtained from peripheral blood. The receptors stem from a man younger than 30 who had recovered from COVID-19. Each CDR3 is given without its conserved first and last residue. Each record gives: D gene, J gene, V gene, CDR3 protein. The D gene is left open where the match is weak.

>.|TRBJ1-1|TRBV5-4
ASSFPTANTEAF
>.|TRBJ2-2|TRBV7-3
ASSDDTGSGELF
>TRBD1|TRBJ2-7|TRBV7-9
ASSFRAGQVYEQY
>.|TRBJ2-1|TRBV2
ASEGAPYNEQF
>.|TRBJ2-2|TRBV2
ASSGGPSNTGELF
>TRBD2|TRBJ2-3|TRBV3-1/TRBV3-2
ASSQRLAGSTDTQY
>.|TRBJ1-3|TRBV9
ASSSPNIPSDSGNTIY
>.|TRBJ1-2|TRBV25-1
ASSETQILSTLGYT
>TRBD1|TRBJ2-7|TRBV6-5
ASSYRDRFSYEQY
>TRBD1|TRBJ1-4|TRBV7-2
ASSRDSSNEKLF
>.|TRBJ2-5|TRBV20-1
SAQGIETQY
>TRBD1|TRBJ2-3|TRBV2
ASSEQGEDTQY
>TRBD1|TRBJ1-2|TRBV14
ASSQDRDRAYGYT
>.|TRBJ2-3|TRBV2
ASCGQSTDTQY
>.|TRBJ1-6|TRBV5-4
ASSLEAGVSPLH
>.|TRBJ2-5|TRBV5-1
ASSFSGENQETQY
>TRBD1|TRBJ2-1|TRBV13
ASSTTRGQGADEQF
>TRBD1|TRBJ2-7|TRBV27
ASSKGQGAGEQY
>TRBD1|TRBJ1-2|TRBV5-4
ASSSGQGWGYT
>.|TRBJ2-7|TRBV4-2
ASSQGARETSYEQY
>.|TRBJ1-5|TRBV6-5
ASSLTPDSNQPQH
>TRBD2|TRBJ2-7|TRBV6-2/TRBV6-3
ASSSSMGLVRYEQY
>TRBD2|TRBJ2-1|TRBV20-1
SASSGRAGDEQF
>TRBD2|TRBJ2-3|TRBV6-4
ASSAIAGGSPSTDTQY
>.|TRBJ2-3|TRBV29-1
SATSTDTQY
>TRBD2|TRBJ2-3|TRBV5-4
ASSRSGGERDTQY
>.|TRBJ1-1|TRBV9
ASSEGSTQVEAF
>TRBD1|TRBJ1-1|TRBV27
ASSLSFQGATEAF
>TRBD2|TRBJ2-7|TRBV7-2
ASSPGLAGGRD
>.|TRBJ1-6|TRBV7-2
ASSLGRGGTPLH
>TRBD2|TRBJ2-3|TRBV5-8
ASRSWTSGTSTDTQY
>.|TRBJ1-6|TRBV5-4
ASSRGRNSPLH
>TRBD1|TRBJ2-5|TRBV7-9
ASAWTGQETQY
>.|TRBJ2-1|TRBV6-4
ASRVDKYNEQF
>.|TRBJ1-1|TRBV2
ASSEQGGMNTEAF
>.|TRBJ1-2|TRBV4-3
ASSLEGDGGYT
>.|TRBJ2-2|TRBV9
ASSVGGATGELF
>.|TRBJ2-3|TRBV4-1
ASSQDLRDGDTQY
>.|TRBJ1-1|TRBV5-1
ASSAMTGNTEAF
>TRBD1|TRBJ2-6|TRBV18
ASSNRQGGPGANVLT
>.|TRBJ2-1|TRBV6-4
ASSDSGHLF
>TRBD2|TRBJ2-5|TRBV6-1
ASSETVAGDETQY
>.|TRBJ1-5|TRBV6-5
ASTRESSNQPQH
>TRBD1|TRBJ1-2|TRBV30
AWWGGQGANYGYT
>.|TRBJ1-2|TRBV6-2/TRBV6-3
ASSYADRNYGYT
>.|TRBJ2-7|TRBV10-3
AISGTYYEQY
>.|TRBJ2-6|TRBV6-5
ASNSQGSGANVLT
>TRBD1|TRBJ1-1|TRBV2
ASSVTGGAF
>TRBD2|TRBJ2-1|TRBV7-6
ASSHSSGPTNEQF
>TRBD2|TRBJ2-1|TRBV19
ASKLAGTYNEQF
>TRBD1|TRBJ1-2|TRBV5-6
ASSLSWDRGHGYT